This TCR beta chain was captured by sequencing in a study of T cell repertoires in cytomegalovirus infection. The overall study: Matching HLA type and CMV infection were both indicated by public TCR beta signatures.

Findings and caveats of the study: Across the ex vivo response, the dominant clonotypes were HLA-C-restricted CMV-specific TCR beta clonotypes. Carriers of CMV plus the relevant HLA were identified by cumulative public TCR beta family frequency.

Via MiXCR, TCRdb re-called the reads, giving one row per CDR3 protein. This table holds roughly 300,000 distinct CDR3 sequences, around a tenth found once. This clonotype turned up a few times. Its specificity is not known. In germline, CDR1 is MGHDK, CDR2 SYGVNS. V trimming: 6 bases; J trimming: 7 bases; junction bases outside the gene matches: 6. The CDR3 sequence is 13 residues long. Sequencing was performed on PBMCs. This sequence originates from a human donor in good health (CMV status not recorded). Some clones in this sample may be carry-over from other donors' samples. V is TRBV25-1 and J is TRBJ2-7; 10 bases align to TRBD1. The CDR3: CASSGTGVGEQYF. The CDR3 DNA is TGTGCCAGCAGCGGGACAGGGGTCGGAGAGCAGTACTTC.